This passage covers 28 T cell receptor beta chains from one sample sequenced in a study of blood T cell repertoires in COVID-19. Produced via immunoSEQ multiplex PCR; TCRdb's table is partial and in-frame only. Among about 480,000 clones listed, 88% were seen once. The source material was peripheral blood. These TCRs come from a woman aged 45-60 years with COVID-19, enrolled during active disease.

This chain links TRBV4-1 with TRBJ2-7; TRBD1 aligns across 7 bases. J lost 2 bases, V lost 4 bases, and 8 bases had no gene match. The CDR3 has 15 amino acids. Germline values: CDR1 MGHRA, CDR2 YSYEKL. CDR3 DNA sequence: TGCGCCAGCAGCCCGTCGACAGGGCAAGCCTACGAGCAGTACTTC. Residues: CASSPSTGQAYEQYF.

The chain employs TRBV5-1 and TRBJ1-4, with D perhaps TRBD1 (6 bases). V was shortened by 0 bases and J by 3 bases, with 12 bases between the two germline ends. Germline lookup yields CDR1 SGHRS and CDR2 YFSETQ. This CDR3 has 16 residues. Here the CDR3 reads CASSLDREGANEKLFF. CDR3 nucleotides: TGCGCCAGCAGCTTGGACAGGGAAGGTGCTAATGAAAAACTGTTTTTT.

The chain links TRBV7-8 to TRBJ2-2; TRBD1 aligns across 9 bases. Trimming took 6 bases from V and 4 from J; bases not matched to a gene: 12. CDR3 length equals 17 residues. From germline, CDR1 is SGHVS and CDR2 FQNEAQ. CDR3 nucleotides: TGTGCCAGCAGGCATCCGGGACAGGGATCTGGCACCGGGGAGCTGTTTTTT. Translation gives CASRHPGQGSGTGELFF.

V and J are TRBV5-8 and TRBJ1-6; D uncertain. CDR3 length: 14 residues. From germline, CDR1 is SGHTS and CDR2 YDEGEE. Trimming cost V 2 bases and J 7 bases, with 10 bases left between them. CDR3 nucleotide sequence: TGTGCCAGCAGCTTTCGAGGGAGGAATTCACCCCTCCACTTT. Protein: CASSFRGRNSPLHF.

The chain couples TRBV2 to TRBJ2-6; maybe TRBD1 (6 bases). V was trimmed by 7 bases and J by 0 bases, leaving 10 bases between them. The CDR3 covers 15 residues. Germline CDR1 SNHLY, CDR2 FYNNEI. DNA for the CDR3: TGTGCCAGCAACAGGGACCCCTCTGGGGCCAACGTCCTGACTTTC. Encoded protein: CASNRDPSGANVLTF.

The genes are TRBV3-1 (or the pseudogene TRBV3-2) and TRBJ1-2, with D unclear. The CDR3 runs 14 residues. V lost 2 bases to trimming and J lost 5 bases, with 12 bases between them. Per the germline V gene, CDR1 is LGHDT and CDR2 is YNNKEL (reference sequence). The CDR3 DNA sequence: TGTGCCAGCAGCCAAAGCGTCAGATTGTATGGCTACACCTTC. Protein: CASSQSVRLYGYTF.

On this clone: Different DNA sequences within this sample yield the same CDR3. V is TRBV6-1 and J is TRBJ1-2; tentatively, D is TRBD1 (5 bases). The germline V and J ends were trimmed by 1 base and 8 bases, with 8 bases remaining between them. The CDR3 consists of 12 residues. Looked up from germline, CDR1 is MNHNS and CDR2 is SASEGT. Written as DNA, the CDR3 is TGTGCCAGCAGTGAAGGTAGGGGCGGCTACACCTTC. Translating it yields CASSEGRGGYTF.

The genes are TRBV27 and TRBJ1-2; TRBD1 aligns across 11 bases. Germline-derived CDR1 and CDR2 are MNHEY and SMNVEV (reference sequence). This CDR3 region has 17 residues. Trimming took 4 bases from V and 2 from J; bases not matched to a gene: 9. The CDR3 region has the DNA TGTGCCAGCAGTTCCTCGGGACAGGGGGATTGGAACTATGGCTACACCTTC. Translating gives CASSSSGQGDWNYGYTF.

The V call is TRBV7-2, the J call TRBJ1-3; 8 positions agree with TRBD1. Germline values: CDR1 SGHTA, CDR2 FQGNSA. This CDR3 has 15 amino acids. With V trimmed by 4 bases and J by 0 bases, 2 bases remained unmatched. CDR3 residues: CASSSGTGSGNTIYF. The CDR3 DNA is TGTGCCAGCAGCTCCGGGACAGGCTCTGGAAACACCATATATTTT.

V usage is TRBV6-1 and J usage is TRBJ2-2; D uncertain. Germline CDR1 reads MNHNS; CDR2 reads SASEGT. V dropped 2 bases and J dropped 6 bases, with 10 bases sitting between them. The CDR3 contains 14 residues. The CDR3 here is CASSEITRAGELFF. In DNA form, the CDR3 reads TGTGCCAGCAGTGAAATTACCCGGGCCGGGGAGCTGTTTTTT.

The chain carries TRBV10-2 and TRBJ1-2; D remains unclear. This CDR3 has 14 residues. CDR1 WSHSY and CDR2 SAAADI come from the germline V gene. Trimming took 5 bases from V and 1 from J, leaving 11 bases between them. CDR3: CASSYREGNYGYTF. The CDR3 DNA reads TGCGCCAGCAGTTACCGGGAGGGTAACTATGGCTACACCTTC.

Only one count was recorded for this clone. V and J are TRBV6-6 and TRBJ2-7; D possibly corresponds to TRBD1 (6 bases). Germline V gene data show CDR1 as MNHNY and CDR2 as SVGAGI (reference sequence). Trimming shortened V by 6 bases and J by 3 bases, and 12 bases separated the two germline ends. The CDR3 is 13 amino acids. The CDR3 nucleotides read TGTGCCAGCAGAACACAGGGAATCTACGAGCAGTACTTC. It codes for CASRTQGIYEQYF.

The chain joins TRBV9 to TRBJ1-2; 9 bases line up with TRBD1. Per germline, CDR1 SGDLS and CDR2 YYNGEE. With 4 bases clipped from V and 2 bases from J, the junction kept 18 bases outside the gene matches. CDR3 length: 19 amino acids. The CDR3 protein is CASSSGHRGRTAKNYGYTF. Written as DNA, the CDR3 is TGTGCCAGCAGCTCCGGACACAGGGGGCGAACAGCCAAAAACTATGGCTACACCTTC.

This sequence joins TRBV10-1 and TRBJ2-3, with no clear D. CDR3 length: 15 amino acids. The V gene's germline CDR1 is WNHNN and CDR2 SYGVQD (reference sequence). V was clipped by 4 bases and J by 0 bases, with 11 bases between them. The CDR3 here is CASSAGFGSTDTQYF. DNA of the CDR3: TGCGCCAGCAGTGCTGGTTTCGGGAGCACAGATACGCAGTATTTT.

The chain employs TRBV18 and TRBJ1-2; no definite D call. The CDR3 contains 15 residues. Trimming stripped 2 bases from V and 3 bases from J, with 13 bases between. Germline CDR1 is KGHSH and CDR2 is LQKENI. The CDR3 region has the DNA TGTGCCAGCTCACCAGTTGGAGGTCCCGACTATGGCTACACCTTC. It encodes CASSPVGGPDYGYTF.

This clone has more than one count but fewer than ten. This chain connects TRBV5-6 to TRBJ1-1; D might be TRBD1 (5 bases). The CDR3 is 11 amino acids. CDR1 and CDR2 from the germline V gene are SGHDT and YYEEEE. The germline V and J ends were trimmed by 0 bases and 11 bases, with 8 bases remaining between them. CDR3 loop: CASSLEQEAFF. In DNA, the CDR3 is TGTGCCAGCAGCTTGGAACAGGAGGCTTTCTTT.

The chain couples TRBV6-5 to TRBJ1-1; 7 bases align to TRBD1. CDR1 is MNHEY and CDR2 is SVGAGI in the germline V gene. V shed 7 bases and J 6 bases; nucleotides not matched to a gene: 14. CDR3 length: 15 amino acids. The DNA for the CDR3 is TGTGCCAGCACCAGGGACAGTTCCTTGCTCGCTGAAGCTTTCTTT. It specifies CASTRDSSLLAEAFF.

The chain links TRBV5-6 to TRBJ2-2, with 9 bases fitting TRBD1. From germline, CDR1 is SGHDT and CDR2 YYEEEE. J was trimmed by 10 bases and V by 7 bases; bases with no gene match: 20. The CDR3 is 17 amino acids. CDR3 nucleotide sequence: TGTGCCAGCGCAGAACAGGGGGCGACGGTCCGACCGGCGGAGCTGTTTTTT. As protein: CASAEQGATVRPAELFF.

V is TRBV5-8 and J is TRBJ1-2; 7 bases fit TRBD1. Trimming removed 0 bases from V and 4 bases from J; junction bases left unmatched: 12. Germline V CDR1 and CDR2: SGHTS, YDEGEE. The CDR3 is 17 amino acids. The CDR3 sequence: CASSLVTRGGGGYGYTF. CDR3 in DNA: TGTGCCAGCAGCTTGGTTACCAGAGGGGGCGGCGGCTATGGCTACACCTTC.

The rearrangement joins TRBV2 to TRBJ1-6; 8 bases are shared with TRBD1. The ends lost 8 bases at V and 7 bases at J; junction bases unmatched: 13. The CDR3 is 16 amino acids. The germline V gene encodes CDR1 SNHLY and CDR2 FYNNEI. Here the CDR3 reads CASPRQGNAGNSPLHF. For the CDR3, the DNA is TGTGCCAGCCCCCGACAGGGGAATGCAGGGAATTCACCCCTCCACTTT.

V gene TRBV2 combines with J gene TRBJ2-5; D might be TRBD1 (6 bases). Trimming pared 3 bases from V and 5 bases from J, leaving 7 bases between. CDR1 is SNHLY, CDR2 FYNNEI, per germline. The CDR3 has 12 amino acids. CDR3 residues: CASSDQGETQYF. Written as DNA, the CDR3 is TGTGCCAGCAGTGACCAGGGGGAGACCCAGTACTTC.

This rearrangement joins TRBV5-4 to TRBJ1-1; D is unresolved. This CDR3 comprises 13 residues. CDR1 and CDR2 from the germline V gene are SGHNT and YYREEE (reference sequence). Trimming left V 6 bases short and J 2 bases short, with 11 bases between. The CDR3 loop is CASTQTGNTEAFF. CDR3 nucleotides: TGTGCCAGCACCCAGACGGGAAACACTGAAGCTTTCTTT.

The V call is TRBV2, the J call TRBJ1-4, with TRBD1 identical over 7 bases. The J segment lost 7 bases and the V segment lost 5 bases, leaving 7 bases of the junction unmatched. Germline assignment: CDR1 SNHLY and CDR2 FYNNEI. CDR3 length: 14 amino acids. CDR3 sequence: CASSQGVRSEKLFF. The CDR3 DNA follows: TGTGCCAGCAGTCAGGGGGTTCGGAGTGAAAAACTGTTTTTT.

This chain uses TRBV5-1 with TRBJ2-1; 8 bases map to TRBD1. CDR3 size: 14 residues. Germline V gives CDR1 SGHRS, CDR2 YFSETQ. J gave up 7 bases and V 0 bases, and 3 bases lay outside the gene matches. The CDR3 loop reads CASSLVTGGNEQFF. CDR3 nucleotide sequence: TGCGCCAGCAGCTTGGTAACAGGGGGGAATGAGCAGTTCTTC.

Here the CDR3 reads CSARQSLSSYEQYF. CDR3 nucleotides: TGCAGCGCGCGACAGAGTTTGAGCTCCTACGAGCAGTACTTC. The chain joins TRBV29-1 to TRBJ2-7; possibly TRBD1 for D (5 bases). Germline V gives CDR1 SQVTM, CDR2 ANQGSEA. Trimming took off 7 bases at V and 0 bases at J, with 16 bases between the two ends. This CDR3 comprises 14 residues.

The chain has TRBV13 and TRBJ2-1; TRBD1 matches at 11 bases. Germline V CDR1 and CDR2: PRHDT, FYEKMQ (reference sequence). J lost 8 bases, V lost 4 bases, and 7 bases had no gene match. This CDR3 is built from 15 residues. The chain's CDR3 is CASSSPGQGVYEQFF. In DNA form, the CDR3 reads TGTGCCAGCAGCTCTCCGGGACAGGGGGTGTATGAGCAGTTCTTC.

V is TRBV12-3 or TRBV12-4 and J is TRBJ1-2; 8 positions match TRBD1. CDR3 length: 13 amino acids. V lost 6 bases to trimming and J lost 3 bases; unmatched junction nucleotides: 3. As DNA, the CDR3 is TGTGCCAGCAGCCAGGACAGGGACTATGGCTACACCTTC. Protein sequence: CASSQDRDYGYTF.

A few counts support this clone. The genes are TRBV11-2 and TRBJ2-7, with 7 positions matching TRBD2. The CDR3 extends over 14 amino acids. V was clipped by 4 bases and J by 6 bases; unmatched bases: 9. The germline V gene encodes CDR1 SGHAT and CDR2 FQNNGV. The CDR3 loop reads CASSSRAGRAEQYF. The CDR3 DNA reads as TGTGCCAGCAGCTCTCGAGCGGGAAGGGCCGAGCAGTACTTC.